Listed here is a single T cell receptor (beta chain). Its cognate antigen is unknown. Sequencing of TCR beta CDR3 used immunoSEQ survey depth. The protocol was immunoSEQ multiplex PCR, while the TCRdb copy is restricted to in-frame clones and leaves out a portion. The sample shows about 3,500 clones, around three fifths of them seen only once. This CDR3 is 14 amino acids long. CDR1 is SGHVS and CDR2 is FQNEAQ in the germline V gene. Trimming stripped 3 bases from V and 3 bases from J, with 9 bases between. This entry is derived from a study of CD8 T cell repertoires and HIV-1 epitope variants. Study context: Each of Twenty-five Gag and Nef epitope peptides stimulated a separate culture. Controls were a CMV, EBV and flu peptide pool, Ebola AY9 negative control, and no-peptide well. 1M T cells were kept uncultured as a baseline.

The receptor was isolated from a male donor with HIV. V usage is TRBV7-8 and J usage is TRBJ1-5, with D unresolved. Sequenced sample: cultured CD8+ T cells derived from PBMCs. CDR3 in DNA: TGTGCCAGCAGCTTGGTCAGAAACAATCAGCCCCAGCATTTT. Its translation is CASSLVRNNQPQHF. The variable domain in full, with the rest retrieved from reference TRBV7-8 and TRBJ1-5, is GAGVSQSPRYKVAKRGQDVALRCDPISGHVSLFWYQQALGQGPEFLTYFQNEAQLDKSGLPSDRFFAERPEGSVSTLKIQRTQQEDSAVYLCASSLVRNNQPQHFGDGTRLSIL.